The following is a TCR beta chain sequence with its context. CDR3 length: 16 amino acids. The V gene's germline CDR1 is SNHLY and CDR2 FYNNEI. Trimming took 6 bases from V and 0 from J; bases not matched to a gene: 5. The sample belongs to a study of blood T cell repertoires in COVID-19. In the study overall: Material from acute and convalescent COVID-19 was sourced from the United States, Italy and Spain.

The data were produced by immunoSEQ multiplex PCR, yet TCRdb's version contains in-frame clones alone and is incomplete. The sample shows under 250,000 clones, about nine tenths of them seen only once. The sequenced material came from peripheral blood. The sequence was collected from a man aged 50-60 years with COVID-19, enrolled during active disease. The J gene is TRBJ1-6, the V gene TRBV2, with 7 bases fitting TRBD1. The CDR3 here is CASRDRASSYNSPLHF. DNA for the CDR3: TGTGCCAGCAGAGACAGGGCGAGCTCCTATAATTCACCCCTCCACTTT. The whole variable domain, remainder taken from reference TRBV2 and TRBJ1-6, is EPEVTQTPSHQVTQMGQEVILRCVPISNHLYFYWYRQILGQKVEFLVSFYNNEISEKSEIFDDQFSVERPDGSNFTLKIRSTKLEDSAMYFCASRDRASSYNSPLHFGNGTRLTVT.